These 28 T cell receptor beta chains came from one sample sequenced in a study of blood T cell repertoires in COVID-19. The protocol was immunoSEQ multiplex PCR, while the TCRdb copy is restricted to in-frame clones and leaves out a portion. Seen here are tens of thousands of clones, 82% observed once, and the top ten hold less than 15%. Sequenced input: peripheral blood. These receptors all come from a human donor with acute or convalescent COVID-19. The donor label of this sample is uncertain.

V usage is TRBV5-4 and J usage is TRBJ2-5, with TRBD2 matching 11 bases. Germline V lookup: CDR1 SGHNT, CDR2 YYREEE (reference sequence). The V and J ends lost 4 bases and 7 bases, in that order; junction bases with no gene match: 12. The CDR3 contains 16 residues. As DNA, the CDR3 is TGTGCCAGCAGCCCTATAGCGGGGGGGCCAACAGCGACCCAGTACTTC. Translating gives CASSPIAGGPTATQYF.

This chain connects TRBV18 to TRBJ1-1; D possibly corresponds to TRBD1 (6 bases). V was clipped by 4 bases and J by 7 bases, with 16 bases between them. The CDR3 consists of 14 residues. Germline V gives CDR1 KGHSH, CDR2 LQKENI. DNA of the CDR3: TGTGCCAGCTCACGAGAGGAGGGGGGGAGTGAAGCTTTCTTT. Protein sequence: CASSREEGGSEAFF.

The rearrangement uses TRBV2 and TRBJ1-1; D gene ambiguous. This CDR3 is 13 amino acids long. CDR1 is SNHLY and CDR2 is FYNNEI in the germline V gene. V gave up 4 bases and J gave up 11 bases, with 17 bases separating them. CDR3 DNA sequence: TGTGCCAGCAGTGGGTTGGGAGAGGTCGGGGCTTTCTTT. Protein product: CASSGLGEVGAFF.

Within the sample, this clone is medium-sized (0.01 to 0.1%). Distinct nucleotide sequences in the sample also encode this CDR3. CDR3 in DNA: TGTGCCAGCAGCTTTCTCACAGGCGATTCCTACAATGAGCAGTTCTTC. This codes for CASSFLTGDSYNEQFF. The chain is built from TRBV7-6 and TRBJ2-1, with D possibly being TRBD1 (5 bases). This CDR3 is built from 16 residues. Trimming cost V 3 bases and J 1 base, with 13 bases left between them. Looked up from germline, CDR1 is SGHVS and CDR2 is FNYEAQ.

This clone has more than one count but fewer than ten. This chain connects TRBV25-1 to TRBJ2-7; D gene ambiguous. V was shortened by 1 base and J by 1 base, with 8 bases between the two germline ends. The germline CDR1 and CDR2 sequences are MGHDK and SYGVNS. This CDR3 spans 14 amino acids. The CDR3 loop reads CASSELGRSYEQYF. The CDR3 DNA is TGTGCCAGCAGTGAATTGGGCAGGTCCTACGAGCAGTACTTC.

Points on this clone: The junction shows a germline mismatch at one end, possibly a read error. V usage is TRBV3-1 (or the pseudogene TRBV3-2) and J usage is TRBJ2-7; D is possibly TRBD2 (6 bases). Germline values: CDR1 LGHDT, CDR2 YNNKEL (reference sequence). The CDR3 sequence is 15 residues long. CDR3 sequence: CASRQALAAHYEQYF. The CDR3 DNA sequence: TGTGCCAGCAGACAAGCCTTAGCGGCCCACTACGAGCAGTACTTC.

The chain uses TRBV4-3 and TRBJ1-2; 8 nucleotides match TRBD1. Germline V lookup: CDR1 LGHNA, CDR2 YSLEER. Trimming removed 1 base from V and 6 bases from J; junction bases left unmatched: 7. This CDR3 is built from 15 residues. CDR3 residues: CASSQVPGGADGYTF. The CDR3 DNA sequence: TGCGCCAGCAGCCAAGTACCAGGGGGCGCCGATGGCTACACCTTC.

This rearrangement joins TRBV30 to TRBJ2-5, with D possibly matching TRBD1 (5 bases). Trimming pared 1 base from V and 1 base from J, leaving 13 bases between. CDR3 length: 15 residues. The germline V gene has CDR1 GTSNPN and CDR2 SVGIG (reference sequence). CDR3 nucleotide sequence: TGTGCCTGGAGTGAAGGGGCCAACCTCCAAGAGACCCAGTACTTC. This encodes CAWSEGANLQETQYF.

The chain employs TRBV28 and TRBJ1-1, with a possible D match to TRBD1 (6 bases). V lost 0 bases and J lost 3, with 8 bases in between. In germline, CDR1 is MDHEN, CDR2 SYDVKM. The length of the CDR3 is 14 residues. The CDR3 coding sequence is TGTGCCAGCAGTTTATGGGGGGCAGACACTGAAGCTTTCTTT. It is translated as CASSLWGADTEAFF.

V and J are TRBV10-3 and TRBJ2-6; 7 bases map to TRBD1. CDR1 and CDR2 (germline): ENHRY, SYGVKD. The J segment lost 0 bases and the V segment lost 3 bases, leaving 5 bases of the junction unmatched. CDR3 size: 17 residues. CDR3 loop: CAISDRGRSSGANVLTF. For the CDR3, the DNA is TGTGCCATCAGTGACAGGGGGAGATCCTCTGGGGCCAACGTCCTGACTTTC.

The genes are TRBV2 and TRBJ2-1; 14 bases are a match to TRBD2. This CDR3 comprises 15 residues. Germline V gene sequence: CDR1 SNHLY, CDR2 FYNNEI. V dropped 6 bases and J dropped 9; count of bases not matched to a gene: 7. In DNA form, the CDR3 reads TGTGCCAGCAGAACGGGACTAGCGGGGGCCGGTGAGCAGTTCTTC. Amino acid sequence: CASRTGLAGAGEQFF.

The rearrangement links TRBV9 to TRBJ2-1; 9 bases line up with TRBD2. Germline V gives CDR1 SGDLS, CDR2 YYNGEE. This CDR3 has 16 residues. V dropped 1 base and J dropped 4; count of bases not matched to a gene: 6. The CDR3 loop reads CASSVNLAGAYNEQFF. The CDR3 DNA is TGTGCCAGCAGCGTAAACTTAGCGGGAGCTTACAATGAGCAGTTCTTC.

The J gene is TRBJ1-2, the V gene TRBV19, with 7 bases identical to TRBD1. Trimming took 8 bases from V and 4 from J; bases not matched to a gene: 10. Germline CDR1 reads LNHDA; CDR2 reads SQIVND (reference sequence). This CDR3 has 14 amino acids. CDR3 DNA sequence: TGTGCCAGTTCTACTAGGGGGCGAGGCTATGGCTACACCTTC. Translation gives CASSTRGRGYGYTF.

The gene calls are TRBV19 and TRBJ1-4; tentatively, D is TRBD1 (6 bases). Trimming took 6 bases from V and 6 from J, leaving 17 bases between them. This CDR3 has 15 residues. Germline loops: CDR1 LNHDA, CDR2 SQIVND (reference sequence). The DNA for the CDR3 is TGTGCCAGTAGCTCCTCGGGGGGGCAAGATGAAAAACTGTTTTTT. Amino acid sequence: CASSSSGGQDEKLFF.

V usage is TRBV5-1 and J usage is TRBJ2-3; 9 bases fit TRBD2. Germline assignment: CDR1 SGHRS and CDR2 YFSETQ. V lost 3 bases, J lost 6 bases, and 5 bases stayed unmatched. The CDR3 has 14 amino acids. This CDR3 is CASSSGGGDDTQYF. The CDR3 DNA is TGCGCCAGCAGCTCTGGCGGGGGGGACGATACGCAGTATTTT.

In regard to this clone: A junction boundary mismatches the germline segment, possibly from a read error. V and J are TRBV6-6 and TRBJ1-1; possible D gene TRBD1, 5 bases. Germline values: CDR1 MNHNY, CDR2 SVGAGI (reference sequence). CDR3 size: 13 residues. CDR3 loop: CASSFGGNAEAFF. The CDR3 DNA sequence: TGTGCCAGCAGTTTCGGGGGGAACGCTGAAGCTTTCTTT.

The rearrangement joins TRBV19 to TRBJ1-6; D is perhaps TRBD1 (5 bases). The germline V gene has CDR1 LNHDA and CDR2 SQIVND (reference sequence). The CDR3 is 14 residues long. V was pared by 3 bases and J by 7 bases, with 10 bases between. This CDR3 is CASSIQGNNSPLHF. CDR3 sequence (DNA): TGTGCCAGTAGTATCCAGGGTAACAATTCACCCCTCCACTTT.

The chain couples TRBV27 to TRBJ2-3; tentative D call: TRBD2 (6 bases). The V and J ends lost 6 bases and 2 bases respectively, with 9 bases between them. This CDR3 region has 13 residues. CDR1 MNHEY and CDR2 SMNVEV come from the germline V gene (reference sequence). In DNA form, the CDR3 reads TGTGCCAGCAGAGGACTAACCACAGATACGCAGTATTTT. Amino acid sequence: CASRGLTTDTQYF.

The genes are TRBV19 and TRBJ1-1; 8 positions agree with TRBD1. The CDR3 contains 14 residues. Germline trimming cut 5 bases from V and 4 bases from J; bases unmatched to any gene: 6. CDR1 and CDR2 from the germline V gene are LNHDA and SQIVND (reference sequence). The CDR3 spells CASSSRQGITEAFF. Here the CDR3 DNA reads TGTGCCAGTAGTTCCCGACAGGGGATCACTGAAGCTTTCTTT.

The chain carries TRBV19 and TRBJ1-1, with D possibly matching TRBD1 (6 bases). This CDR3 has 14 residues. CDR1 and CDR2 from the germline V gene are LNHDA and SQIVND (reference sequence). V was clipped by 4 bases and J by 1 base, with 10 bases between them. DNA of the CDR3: TGTGCCAGTAGTAGGGACACCCCGAACACTGAAGCTTTCTTT. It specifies CASSRDTPNTEAFF.

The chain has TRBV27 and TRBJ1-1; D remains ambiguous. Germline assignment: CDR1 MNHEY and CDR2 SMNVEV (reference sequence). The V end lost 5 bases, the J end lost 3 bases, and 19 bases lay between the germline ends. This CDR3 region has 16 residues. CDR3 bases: TGTGCCAGCAGTACCCATGTTAGAGGGTGGGACACTGAAGCTTTCTTT. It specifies CASSTHVRGWDTEAFF.

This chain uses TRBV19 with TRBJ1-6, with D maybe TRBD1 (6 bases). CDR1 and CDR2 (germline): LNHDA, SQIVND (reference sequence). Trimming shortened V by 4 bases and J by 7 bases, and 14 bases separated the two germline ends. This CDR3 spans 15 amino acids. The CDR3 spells CASSTSTGLNSPLHF. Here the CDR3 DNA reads TGTGCCAGTAGTACCTCGACAGGATTAAATTCACCCCTCCACTTT.

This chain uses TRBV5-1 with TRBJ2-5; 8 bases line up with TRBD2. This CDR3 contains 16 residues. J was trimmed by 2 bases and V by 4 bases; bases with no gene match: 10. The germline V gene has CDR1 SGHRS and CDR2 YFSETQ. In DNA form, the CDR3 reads TGCGCCAGCAGCCCCCCGGGGGGGGCGCGGCAAGAGACCCAGTACTTC. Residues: CASSPPGGARQETQYF.

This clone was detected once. For the CDR3, the DNA is TGTGCCAGCAGAGGGACTAGCGGGGGGACAGATACGCAGTATTTT. Its protein product is CASRGTSGGTDTQYF. The chain couples TRBV28 to TRBJ2-3; TRBD2 agrees at 15 bases. Germline trimming cut 6 bases from V and 3 bases from J; bases unmatched to any gene: 1. This CDR3 has 15 amino acids. Germline V gene sequence: CDR1 MDHEN, CDR2 SYDVKM.

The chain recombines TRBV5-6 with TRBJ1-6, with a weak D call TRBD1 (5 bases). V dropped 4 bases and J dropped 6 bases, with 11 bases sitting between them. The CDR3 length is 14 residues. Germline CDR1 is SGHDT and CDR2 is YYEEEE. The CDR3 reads CASSRYGANSPLHF. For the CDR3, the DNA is TGTGCCAGCAGCCGTTATGGGGCTAATTCACCCCTCCACTTT.

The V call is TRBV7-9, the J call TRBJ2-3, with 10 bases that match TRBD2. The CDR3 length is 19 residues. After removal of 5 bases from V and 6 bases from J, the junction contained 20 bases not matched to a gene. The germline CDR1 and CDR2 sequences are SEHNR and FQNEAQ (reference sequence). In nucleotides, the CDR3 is TGTGCCAGCAGCCGTTGGAGTGGGAGCGGGGGGGCCGTGAGGGATACGCAGTATTTT. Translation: CASSRWSGSGGAVRDTQYF.

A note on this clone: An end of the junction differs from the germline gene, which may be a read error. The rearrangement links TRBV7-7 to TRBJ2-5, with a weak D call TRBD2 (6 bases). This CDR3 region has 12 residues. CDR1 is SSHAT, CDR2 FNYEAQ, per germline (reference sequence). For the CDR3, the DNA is TGTGCTAGCAGCCCCTACGGGGGGACCCAGTACTTC. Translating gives CASSPYGGTQYF.

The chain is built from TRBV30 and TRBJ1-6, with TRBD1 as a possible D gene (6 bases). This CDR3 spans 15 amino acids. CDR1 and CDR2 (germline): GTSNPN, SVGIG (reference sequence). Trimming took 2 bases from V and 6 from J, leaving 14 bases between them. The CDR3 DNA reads TGTGCCTGGAGTCAACCGGGACATACTAATTCACCCCTCCACTTT. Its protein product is CAWSQPGHTNSPLHF.